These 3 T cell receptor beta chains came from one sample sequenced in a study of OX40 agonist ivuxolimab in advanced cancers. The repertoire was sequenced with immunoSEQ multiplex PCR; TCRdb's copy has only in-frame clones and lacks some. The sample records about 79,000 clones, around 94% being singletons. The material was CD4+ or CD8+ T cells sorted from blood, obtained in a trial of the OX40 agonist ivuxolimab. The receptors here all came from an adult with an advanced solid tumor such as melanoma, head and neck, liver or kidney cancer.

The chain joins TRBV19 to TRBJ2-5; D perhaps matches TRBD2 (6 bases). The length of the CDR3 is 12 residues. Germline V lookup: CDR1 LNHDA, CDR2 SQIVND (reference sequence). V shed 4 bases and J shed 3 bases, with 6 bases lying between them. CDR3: CASSRGEETQYF. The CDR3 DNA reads TGTGCCAGTAGTAGGGGGGAAGAGACCCAGTACTTC.

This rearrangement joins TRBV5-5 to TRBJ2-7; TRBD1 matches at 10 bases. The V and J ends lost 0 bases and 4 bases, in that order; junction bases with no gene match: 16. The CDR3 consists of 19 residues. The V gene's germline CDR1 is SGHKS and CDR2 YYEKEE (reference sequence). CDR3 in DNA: TGTGCCAGCAGCTTGGCTCCGGGGACAGGGGACTACTTATGGTACGAGCAGTACTTC. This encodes CASSLAPGTGDYLWYEQYF.

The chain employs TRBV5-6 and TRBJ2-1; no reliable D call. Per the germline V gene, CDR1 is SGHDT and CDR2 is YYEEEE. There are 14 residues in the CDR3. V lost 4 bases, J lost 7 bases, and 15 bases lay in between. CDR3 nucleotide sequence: TGTGCCAGCAGCCCTACCTTCAACGGGAATGAGCAGTTCTTC. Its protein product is CASSPTFNGNEQFF.